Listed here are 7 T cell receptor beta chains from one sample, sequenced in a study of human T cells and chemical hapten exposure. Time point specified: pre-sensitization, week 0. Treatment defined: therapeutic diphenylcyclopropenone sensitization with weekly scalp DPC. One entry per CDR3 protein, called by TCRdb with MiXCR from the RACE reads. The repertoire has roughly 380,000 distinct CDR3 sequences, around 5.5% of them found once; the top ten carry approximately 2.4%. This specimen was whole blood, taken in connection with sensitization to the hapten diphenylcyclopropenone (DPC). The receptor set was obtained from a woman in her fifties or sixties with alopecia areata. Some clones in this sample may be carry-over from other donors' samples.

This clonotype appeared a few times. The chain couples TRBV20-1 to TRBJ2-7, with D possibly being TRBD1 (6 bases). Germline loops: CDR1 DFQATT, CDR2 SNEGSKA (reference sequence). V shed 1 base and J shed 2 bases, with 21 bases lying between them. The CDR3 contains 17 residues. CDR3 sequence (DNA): TGCAGTGCTAGAGGTGGTATGGGACAAACTCAGCCCTACGAGCAGTACTTC. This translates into CSARGGMGQTQPYEQYF.

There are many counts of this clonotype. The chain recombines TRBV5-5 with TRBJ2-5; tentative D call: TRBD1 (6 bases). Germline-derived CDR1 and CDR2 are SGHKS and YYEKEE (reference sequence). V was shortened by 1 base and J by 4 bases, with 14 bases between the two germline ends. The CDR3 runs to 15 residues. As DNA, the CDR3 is TGTGCCAGCAGCTTGTCACCAGGGGTTCGAGAGACCCAGTACTTC. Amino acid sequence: CASSLSPGVRETQYF.

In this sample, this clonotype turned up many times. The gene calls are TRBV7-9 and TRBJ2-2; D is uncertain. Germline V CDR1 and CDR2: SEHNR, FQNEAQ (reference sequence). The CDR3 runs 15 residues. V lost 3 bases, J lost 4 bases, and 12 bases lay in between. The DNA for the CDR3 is TGTGCCAGCAGCTTCCCGGCAGGTCTCACCGGGGAGCTGTTTTTT. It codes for CASSFPAGLTGELFF.

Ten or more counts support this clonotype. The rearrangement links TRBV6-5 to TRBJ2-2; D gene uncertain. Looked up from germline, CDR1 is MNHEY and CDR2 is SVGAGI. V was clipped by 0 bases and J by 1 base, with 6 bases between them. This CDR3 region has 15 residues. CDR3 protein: CASSYSSQNTGELFF. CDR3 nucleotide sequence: TGTGCCAGCAGTTACTCGAGTCAGAACACCGGGGAGCTGTTTTTT.

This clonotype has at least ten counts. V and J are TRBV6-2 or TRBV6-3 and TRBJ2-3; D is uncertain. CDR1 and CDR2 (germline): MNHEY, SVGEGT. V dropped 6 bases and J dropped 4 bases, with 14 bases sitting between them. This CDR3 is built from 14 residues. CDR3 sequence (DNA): TGTGCCAGCAGCCCACTACTGGGTTCAGATACGCAGTATTTT. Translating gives CASSPLLGSDTQYF.

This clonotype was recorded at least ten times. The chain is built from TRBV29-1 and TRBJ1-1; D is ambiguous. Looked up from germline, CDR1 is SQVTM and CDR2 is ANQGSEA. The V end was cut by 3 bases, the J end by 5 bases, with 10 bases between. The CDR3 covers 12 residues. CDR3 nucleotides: TGCAGCGTTGAGTTGGGCAGTACTGAAGCTTTCTTT. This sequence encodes CSVELGSTEAFF.

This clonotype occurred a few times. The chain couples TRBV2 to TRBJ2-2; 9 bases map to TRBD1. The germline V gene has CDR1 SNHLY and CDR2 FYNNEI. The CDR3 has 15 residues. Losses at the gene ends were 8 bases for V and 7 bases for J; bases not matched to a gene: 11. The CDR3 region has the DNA TGTGCCAGCCAGAGACAGGGGGGTCTAGGCGGGGAGCTGTTTTTT. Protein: CASQRQGGLGGELFF.